The clone carrying this TCR beta chain was seen at least ten times. Its antigen is not identified. TCR beta CDR3 regions were amplified from RNA transcripts. In the first-round RT-PCR of the TCR CDR3, the HTBI primer set was used. A single record per CDR3 protein comes from TCRdb applying MiXCR to the multiplex PCR reads. This sample has approximately 400,000 distinct CDR3 sequences, with 15% to 18% found just once. Patients were aged 18 to 65, had disease duration under 2 months, and had newly diagnosed hyperthyroidism. Thyroid ultrasound, orbital computed tomography, clinical symptoms, and serum thyroxine and TRAb underpinned diagnoses. The entry originates in a study of T cells in Graves' hyperthyroidism and ophthalmopathy. V lost 5 bases and J lost 3; bases outside the gene matches: 22. The CDR3 covers 21 residues. The germline V gene has CDR1 SNHLY and CDR2 FYNNEI. Study-wide results and caveats: Ophthalmopathy got predicted by the model a median roughly 6.4 months before its onset. Blood also showed most of the thyroid clonotypes that were expanded above 0.001.

The chain combines TRBV2 with TRBJ2-6; 7 nucleotides align to TRBD1. The TCR sequence derives from a young woman with Graves' hyperthyroidism. The sample comprised blood. This chain's CDR3 is CASSTPRHAGGTSGGANVLTF. CDR3 bases: TGTGCCAGCAGTACACCACGTCATGCAGGGGGTACCTCTGGTGGGGCCAACGTCCTGACTTTC.